Listed below are T cell receptor beta chains from one sample, sequenced in a study of blood T cell repertoires in COVID-19. Only in-frame clones appear in the TCRdb table, and some are missing; sequencing was by immunoSEQ multiplex PCR. The table shows around 92,000 clones, with around 84% occurring only once. The specimen sequenced was peripheral blood. All receptors derive from a woman aged 60-75 years in a cohort sampled during active or convalescent COVID-19. CDR3s include the opening cysteine and the closing phenylalanine or tryptophan. The D gene is left open where the match is weak. Rows may omit the clone size; those that give it use once, few, many or a size class.

cdr3_aa: CASSLSAGVLEQYF
cdr3_nt: TGTGCCAGCAGTTTATCTGCGGGAGTTCTCGAGCAGTACTTC
j_call: TRBJ2-7
clone_size: -
v_call: TRBV27
d_call: TRBD2

cdr3_aa: CASSLTGGYGYTF
cdr3_nt: TGTGCCAGCAGCTTGACAGGGGGCTATGGCTACACCTTC
j_call: TRBJ1-2
clone_size: -
v_call: TRBV9
d_call: TRBD1

cdr3_aa: CASSIEGEGDSPLHF
cdr3_nt: TGTGCCAGTAGTATTGAAGGGGAAGGCGATTCACCCCTCCACTTT
j_call: TRBJ1-6
clone_size: once
v_call: TRBV19
d_call: -

cdr3_aa: CASSIGAGQGSITF
cdr3_nt: TGTGCCAGTAGTATCGGGGCGGGACAGGGTTCGATTACCTTC
j_call: TRBJ1-2
clone_size: -
v_call: TRBV19
d_call: TRBD1

cdr3_aa: CASSIPGSRNQPQHF
cdr3_nt: TGTGCCAGTAGTATCCCCGGGAGTCGCAATCAGCCCCAGCATTTT
j_call: TRBJ1-5
clone_size: -
v_call: TRBV19
d_call: -

cdr3_aa: CASSLSNSGGRNEQFF
cdr3_nt: TGTGCCAGCAGCTTATCTAATAGCGGGGGGCGGAATGAGCAGTTCTTC
j_call: TRBJ2-1
clone_size: -
v_call: TRBV7-3
d_call: TRBD2

cdr3_aa: CASSGPPLSGSLRGYNEQFF
cdr3_nt: TGTGCCAGCAGCGGCCCGCCTCTTAGCGGGAGTTTAAGAGGGTACAATGAGCAGTTCTTC
j_call: TRBJ2-1
clone_size: -
v_call: TRBV7-3
d_call: TRBD2

cdr3_aa: CASGLVLRGVLFYGYTF
cdr3_nt: TGTGCTAGTGGTTTGGTATTACGGGGGGTTCTGTTCTATGGCTACACCTTC
j_call: TRBJ1-2
clone_size: few
v_call: TRBV12-5
d_call: -

cdr3_aa: CASSPLLVSGMSEQYF
cdr3_nt: TGCGCCAGCAGCCCCCTTTTGGTTAGCGGGATGAGCGAGCAGTACTTC
j_call: TRBJ2-7
clone_size: few
v_call: TRBV4-1
d_call: TRBD2

cdr3_aa: CASGFELAGADTQYF
cdr3_nt: TGTGCTAGTGGTTTTGAACTAGCGGGGGCCGATACGCAGTATTTT
j_call: TRBJ2-3
clone_size: -
v_call: TRBV12-5
d_call: TRBD2

cdr3_aa: CASSLVGRGYGNTIYF
cdr3_nt: TGCGCCAGCAGCTTGGTCGGCAGGGGATATGGAAACACCATATATTTT
j_call: TRBJ1-3
clone_size: -
v_call: TRBV5-1
d_call: -

cdr3_aa: CASSPSQGARDGYTF
cdr3_nt: TGTGCCAGCTCACCATCCCAGGGGGCCAGGGATGGCTACACCTTC
j_call: TRBJ1-2
clone_size: few
v_call: TRBV18
d_call: TRBD1

cdr3_aa: CATSGGHPETQYF
cdr3_nt: TGTGCCACCAGTGGGGGGCACCCAGAGACCCAGTACTTC
j_call: TRBJ2-5
clone_size: -
v_call: TRBV24-1
d_call: -

cdr3_aa: CASREGGGNTIYF
cdr3_nt: TGTGCCAGCAGAGAAGGGGGGGGAAACACCATATATTTT
j_call: TRBJ1-3
clone_size: once
v_call: TRBV25-1
d_call: -

cdr3_aa: CASSTGSSPLHF
cdr3_nt: TGTGCCAGCAGTACAGGTTCCTCACCCCTCCACTTT
j_call: TRBJ1-6
clone_size: -
v_call: TRBV6-5
d_call: -

cdr3_aa: CASSETGGSRNYGYTF
cdr3_nt: TGTGCCAGCAGTGAGACAGGGGGCAGTAGGAACTATGGCTACACCTTC
j_call: TRBJ1-2
clone_size: -
v_call: TRBV2
d_call: TRBD1

cdr3_aa: CASSSNSFRSTDTQYF
cdr3_nt: TGTGCCAGTAGTTCGAACTCCTTTCGGAGCACAGATACGCAGTATTTT
j_call: TRBJ2-3
clone_size: -
v_call: TRBV19
d_call: -

cdr3_aa: CASSLVAGGVETQYF
cdr3_nt: TGTGCCAGCAGCTTAGTAGCGGGGGGAGTTGAGACCCAGTACTTC
j_call: TRBJ2-5
clone_size: once
v_call: TRBV7-9
d_call: TRBD2

cdr3_aa: CASSFGQPNSPLHF
cdr3_nt: TGTGCCAGCAGTTTCGGACAGCCTAATTCACCCCTCCACTTT
j_call: TRBJ1-6
clone_size: once
v_call: TRBV27
d_call: -

cdr3_aa: CASSRHYGYTF
cdr3_nt: TGTGCCAGCAGCCGTCACTATGGCTACACCTTC
j_call: TRBJ1-2
clone_size: once
v_call: TRBV13
d_call: -

cdr3_aa: CASSRLEGYTF
cdr3_nt: TGTGCCAGCAGCCGCCTTGAGGGCTACACCTTC
j_call: TRBJ1-2
clone_size: -
v_call: TRBV3-1/TRBV3-2
d_call: -

cdr3_aa: CASSEPGVNYGYTF
cdr3_nt: TGTGCCAGCAGTGAACCGGGGGTTAACTATGGCTACACCTTC
j_call: TRBJ1-2
clone_size: once
v_call: TRBV25-1
d_call: -

cdr3_aa: CASRGGGQGGEKLFF
cdr3_nt: TGTGCCAGCAGAGGGGGAGGACAGGGCGGCGAAAAACTGTTTTTT
j_call: TRBJ1-4
clone_size: -
v_call: TRBV2
d_call: TRBD1

cdr3_aa: CASSLGTASTDTQYF
cdr3_nt: TGTGCCAGCAGCCTAGGAACAGCTAGCACAGATACGCAGTATTTT
j_call: TRBJ2-3
clone_size: -
v_call: TRBV9
d_call: -

cdr3_aa: CASSLSGTEDGYTF
cdr3_nt: TGTGCCAGCAGTTTAAGTGGGACAGAAGATGGCTACACCTTC
j_call: TRBJ1-2
clone_size: -
v_call: TRBV28
d_call: TRBD1

cdr3_aa: CASSLRGTLGGQETQYF
cdr3_nt: TGTGCCAGCAGCTTAAGGGGGACCCTCGGGGGGCAAGAGACCCAGTACTTC
j_call: TRBJ2-5
clone_size: -
v_call: TRBV7-3
d_call: TRBD2

cdr3_aa: CAWSSGATEAFF
cdr3_nt: TGTGCCTGGAGTTCAGGGGCCACTGAAGCTTTCTTT
j_call: TRBJ1-1
clone_size: -
v_call: TRBV30
d_call: -

cdr3_aa: CASSLRATSGTDTQYF
cdr3_nt: TGTGCCAGCAGCTTACGGGCGACTAGCGGCACAGATACGCAGTATTTT
j_call: TRBJ2-3
clone_size: -
v_call: TRBV13
d_call: TRBD2

cdr3_aa: CASGSLRGTGTDTQYF
cdr3_nt: TGTGCTAGTGGTTCCCTTAGAGGAACCGGCACAGATACGCAGTATTTT
j_call: TRBJ2-3
clone_size: -
v_call: TRBV12-5
d_call: -

cdr3_aa: CASSLLTGGLETQYF
cdr3_nt: TGTGCCAGCAGCTTATTGACAGGGGGCTTGGAGACCCAGTACTTC
j_call: TRBJ2-5
clone_size: -
v_call: TRBV7-3
d_call: TRBD1

cdr3_aa: CSVEGWGLYGYTF
cdr3_nt: TGCAGCGTTGAAGGCTGGGGGCTCTATGGCTACACCTTC
j_call: TRBJ1-2
clone_size: -
v_call: TRBV29-1
d_call: -

cdr3_aa: CSVSGGAEYGYTF
cdr3_nt: TGCAGCGTTTCCGGGGGGGCAGAGTATGGCTACACCTTC
j_call: TRBJ1-2
clone_size: -
v_call: TRBV29-1
d_call: -

cdr3_aa: CASSEGSSGGQRYEQYF
cdr3_nt: TGTGCCAGCAGTGAAGGTTCTAGCGGGGGGCAGAGGTACGAGCAGTACTTC
j_call: TRBJ2-7
clone_size: -
v_call: TRBV6-1
d_call: TRBD2

cdr3_aa: CASSPPTGALSGNTIYF
cdr3_nt: TGTGCCAGCTCACCACCGACAGGGGCCCTCTCTGGAAACACCATATATTTT
j_call: TRBJ1-3
clone_size: -
v_call: TRBV18
d_call: TRBD1

cdr3_aa: CASNSPAGVGSYNEQFF
cdr3_nt: TGTGCCAGTAACTCACCGGCGGGCGTGGGGTCCTACAATGAGCAGTTCTTC
j_call: TRBJ2-1
clone_size: -
v_call: TRBV19
d_call: -

cdr3_aa: CSASPPGRNQPQHF
cdr3_nt: TGCAGTGCTAGTCCGCCGGGGAGGAATCAGCCCCAGCATTTT
j_call: TRBJ1-5
clone_size: -
v_call: TRBV20-1
d_call: -